This entry lists 12 T cell receptor beta chains sequenced from one sample in a study of early T cells in non-severe SARS-CoV-2 infection. TCRdb re-derived calls from the 5' RACE reads in MiXCR, one entry per CDR3 protein. The table has approximately 83,000 distinct CDR3 sequences, about 14% seen once; the top ten hold 3% to 3.5%. Input material: whole blood. Receptor source: an adult who was a healthcare worker with PCR-confirmed SARS-CoV-2 infection or an uninfected control (not recorded which).

This clonotype is medium-sized in the sample. The chain recombines TRBV2 with TRBJ2-3, with TRBD2 matching 7 bases. J gave up 1 base and V 5 bases, and 12 bases lay outside the gene matches. Germline CDR1 and CDR2: SNHLY and FYNNEI. There are 17 residues in the CDR3. The CDR3 DNA reads TGTGCCAGCAGTCCTCGACTAGCCCTTCAAGGCACAGATACGCAGTATTTT. It yields the protein CASSPRLALQGTDTQYF.

This clonotype was observed many times. The genes are TRBV2 and TRBJ2-1; tentatively, D is TRBD2 (6 bases). The V end lost 7 bases, the J end lost 4 bases, and 14 bases lay between the germline ends. The CDR3 is made up of 14 amino acids. Germline V gene sequence: CDR1 SNHLY, CDR2 FYNNEI. CDR3 loop: CASTQGGVYNEQFF. The CDR3 nucleotides read TGTGCCAGCACCCAGGGCGGGGTATACAATGAGCAGTTCTTC.

The CDR3 spells CASSLRTSNYNEQFF. The CDR3 bases are TGTGCCAGCAGTTTGCGGACTAGCAACTACAATGAGCAGTTCTTC. The V and J genes are TRBV12-3 or TRBV12-4 and TRBJ2-1, with 8 bases that match TRBD2. CDR3 length: 15 amino acids. The J segment lost 3 bases and the V segment lost 3 bases, leaving 4 bases of the junction unmatched.

This clonotype has more than one count but fewer than ten. V usage is TRBV27 and J usage is TRBJ2-7; TRBD1 matches 11 bases. The CDR3 length is 16 residues. Germline V gene sequence: CDR1 MNHEY, CDR2 SMNVEV (reference sequence). V lost 8 bases and J lost 2; bases outside the gene matches: 11. In DNA form, the CDR3 reads TGTGCCAGCGCTGGGACAGGGGGTGAATTCCCCTACGAGCAGTACTTC. Protein: CASAGTGGEFPYEQYF.

Concerning this clonotype: This could be a read error, since a much larger clone is one nucleotide away. The chain joins TRBV5-5 to TRBJ2-7; D perhaps matches TRBD1 (5 bases). Per the germline V gene, CDR1 is SGHKS and CDR2 is YYEKEE (reference sequence). The CDR3 sequence is 12 residues long. CDR3 DNA sequence: TGTGCCAGCAGGTTGGGGCACAGAAGCCTGGACTTC. This codes for CASRLGHRSLDF.

About this clonotype: One end of the junction varies from germline; a read error may be responsible. V is TRBV13 and J is TRBJ2-1; 11 bases are a match to TRBD2. The V gene's germline CDR1 is PRHDT and CDR2 FYEKMQ (reference sequence). The CDR3 spans 14 residues. The CDR3 region has the DNA TGTGCCAGCAGATTAGCGGGGGGGCCTAATGAGCAGTTCTTC. Translating it yields CASRLAGGPNEQFF.

The chain is built from TRBV20-1 and TRBJ2-7; TRBD2 aligns across 9 bases. CDR3 length equals 14 residues. Germline CDR1 is DFQATT and CDR2 is SNEGSKA (reference sequence). After removal of 0 bases from V and 3 bases from J, the junction contained 3 bases not matched to a gene. The CDR3 reads CSAREPSGVYEQYF. DNA of the CDR3: TGCAGTGCTAGAGAGCCTAGCGGGGTCTACGAGCAGTACTTC.

The chain combines TRBV5-4 with TRBJ2-7; possibly TRBD1 for D (6 bases). Germline loops: CDR1 SGHNT, CDR2 YYREEE (reference sequence). Trimming pared 2 bases from V and 2 bases from J, leaving 14 bases between. The CDR3 runs to 15 residues. CDR3 bases: TGTGCCAGCAGCTTTCCCGGGACAAGTACCTACGAGCAGTACTTC. This sequence encodes CASSFPGTSTYEQYF. The full variable domain, completed using reference TRBV5-4 and TRBJ2-7, is ETGVTQSPTHLIKTRGQQVTLRCSSQSGHNTVSWYQQALGQGPQFIFQYYREEENGRGNFPPRFSGLQFPNYSSELNVNALELDDSALYLCASSFPGTSTYEQYFGPGTRLTVT.

For this clonotype: A much larger clone sits a single nucleotide away, making a read error possible. V usage is TRBV19 and J usage is TRBJ2-7; a possible D gene is TRBD2 (6 bases). Germline V gene lookup returns CDR1 LNHDA and CDR2 SQIVND (reference sequence). V dropped 4 bases and J dropped 2 bases, with 12 bases sitting between them. The CDR3 runs 14 residues. CDR3 sequence (DNA): TGTGCCAGTAGTACAGGAGGGACCCCCTACGAGCAGTACTTC. Protein: CASSTGGTPYEQYF.

This clonotype has at least ten counts. The chain recombines TRBV5-4 with TRBJ2-5, with TRBD1 identical over 10 bases. J lost 5 bases, V lost 6 bases, and 16 bases had no gene match. This CDR3 is 17 amino acids long. Germline CDR1 and CDR2: SGHNT and YYREEE (reference sequence). CDR3 amino acids: CASNLKKLGTGAETQYF. In DNA form, the CDR3 reads TGTGCCAGCAACCTAAAAAAGTTAGGGACAGGGGCCGAGACCCAGTACTTC.

The V call is TRBV9, the J call TRBJ2-2; D perhaps matches TRBD2 (6 bases). V was clipped by 2 bases and J by 5 bases, with 10 bases between them. This CDR3 has 14 residues. Germline CDR1 is SGDLS and CDR2 is YYNGEE. In nucleotides, the CDR3 is TGTGCCAGCAGCGTTTACGGGACTACCGGGGAGCTGTTTTTT. Residues: CASSVYGTTGELFF. The full variable domain, in which reference TRBV9 and TRBJ2-2 provide the parts outside the CDR3, is DSGVTQTPKHLITATGQRVTLRCSPRSGDLSVYWYQQSLDQGLQFLIQYYNGEERAKGNILERFSAQQFPDLHSELNLSSLELGDSALYFCASSVYGTTGELFFGEGSRLTVL.

The chain carries TRBV5-6 and TRBJ2-3, with no clear D. V was shortened by 6 bases and J by 0 bases, with 11 bases between the two germline ends. Germline V gives CDR1 SGHDT, CDR2 YYEEEE. The CDR3 has 14 amino acids. This chain's CDR3 is CASKPSVSTDTQYF. In DNA form, the CDR3 reads TGTGCCAGCAAACCCTCCGTTAGCACAGATACGCAGTATTTT. Using reference TRBV5-6 and TRBJ2-3 for the parts outside the CDR3, the full variable domain is DAGVTQSPTHLIKTRGQQVTLRCSPKSGHDTVSWYQQALGQGPQFIFQYYEEEERQRGNFPDRFSGHQFPNYSSELNVNALLLGDSALYLCASKPSVSTDTQYFGPGTRLTVL.